These 14 T cell receptor beta chains were all obtained from the same sample, sequenced in a study of blood T cell repertoires in COVID-19. This table comes from immunoSEQ multiplex PCR, and its TCRdb copy is limited to in-frame clones, with some not included. There are about 190,000 clones in the sample; 90% occur only once, and 0.62% lies in the top ten. The sequenced sample consisted of peripheral blood. The receptor set was obtained from a man between 50 and 59 years old with acute or convalescent COVID-19.

As for this clone: One junction end does not reproduce the germline sequence, and a read error may be involved. This chain connects TRBV6-6 to TRBJ1-1; 8 bases line up with TRBD1. Germline-derived CDR1 and CDR2 are MNHNY and SVGAGI (reference sequence). This CDR3 spans 12 amino acids. CDR3: CASSDSGGEAFF. The DNA for the CDR3 is TGTGCCAGCAGTGACTCAGGGGGCGAAGCTTTCTTT.

The chain's CDR3 is CAWSVQGEQPQHF. DNA of the CDR3: TGTGCCTGGAGTGTACAAGGAGAGCAGCCCCAGCATTTT. The V call is TRBV30, the J call TRBJ1-5, with D unclear. The CDR3 is 13 residues long. Germline V lookup: CDR1 GTSNPN, CDR2 SVGIG (reference sequence). V lost 0 bases and J lost 7, with 10 bases in between.

This clone was counted a single time. The CDR3 region has the DNA TGTGCCAGCAGTCCGACAGGGTTGACGGGGGACCTACTACTGAACACTGAAGCTTTCTTT. Encoded protein: CASSPTGLTGDLLLNTEAFF. V usage is TRBV28 and J usage is TRBJ1-1, with TRBD1 matching over 7 bases. Germline V gene data show CDR1 as MDHEN and CDR2 as SYDVKM. V dropped 5 bases and J dropped 0; count of bases not matched to a gene: 21. CDR3 length: 20 residues.

This sequence joins TRBV4-1 and TRBJ2-7; TRBD2 is a possible D gene (5 bases). V was trimmed by 0 bases and J by 5 bases, leaving 11 bases between them. Germline loops: CDR1 MGHRA, CDR2 YSYEKL. The length of the CDR3 is 14 residues. The CDR3 nucleotides are TGCGCCAGCAGCCAAGAATTTGGACTGGACGAGCAGTACTTC. Translating gives CASSQEFGLDEQYF.

J is TRBJ2-2 and V is TRBV19; 12 bases are shared with TRBD2. The J segment lost 0 bases and the V segment lost 4 bases, leaving 6 bases of the junction unmatched. This CDR3 is 18 amino acids long. CDR1 is LNHDA, CDR2 SQIVND, per germline (reference sequence). CDR3: CASSTPGLAGSNTGELFF. CDR3 DNA sequence: TGTGCCAGTAGTACTCCAGGACTAGCGGGATCGAACACCGGGGAGCTGTTTTTT.

This chain joins TRBV11-2 and TRBJ2-3; D call uncertain. Germline lookup yields CDR1 SGHAT and CDR2 FQNNGV. Trimming pared 3 bases from V and 2 bases from J, leaving 9 bases between. This CDR3 has 14 residues. Here the CDR3 reads CASSLNWATDTQYF. The CDR3 DNA follows: TGTGCCAGCAGCTTGAACTGGGCCACAGATACGCAGTATTTT.

This clone was observed once. The V gene is TRBV24-1, the J gene TRBJ2-7, with 10 bases fitting TRBD2. CDR3 length: 16 amino acids. The ends lost 0 bases at V and 3 bases at J; junction bases unmatched: 4. Looked up from germline, CDR1 is KGHDR and CDR2 is SFDVKD. The CDR3 here is CATSDLGAGGLYEQYF. The CDR3 region has the DNA TGTGCCACCAGTGATTTGGGAGCGGGAGGGCTCTACGAGCAGTACTTC.

The chain recombines TRBV29-1 with TRBJ1-5, with D unresolved. Trimming removed 4 bases from V and 4 bases from J, with 14 bases in between. The V gene's germline CDR1 is SQVTM and CDR2 ANQGSEA. The CDR3 runs 14 residues. CDR3 sequence reads: CSVVSGEPNQPQHF. In DNA form, the CDR3 reads TGCAGCGTTGTTTCCGGGGAACCTAATCAGCCCCAGCATTTT.

The rearrangement uses TRBV9 and TRBJ2-3, with 14 bases fitting TRBD2. The CDR3 has 17 amino acids. V lost 3 bases, J lost 3 bases, and 6 bases stayed unmatched. CDR1 is SGDLS and CDR2 is YYNGEE in the germline V gene. Here the CDR3 DNA reads TGTGCCAGCAGCGCGACTAGCGGGGGGGCTAGAACAGATACGCAGTATTTT. Its protein product is CASSATSGGARTDTQYF.

The J gene is TRBJ2-7, the V gene TRBV6-5, with a tentative D call TRBD2 (7 bases). The CDR3 is made up of 14 amino acids. Germline V gives CDR1 MNHEY, CDR2 SVGAGI. Deletions cut 6 bases from V and 2 bases from J, with 14 bases between. The CDR3 DNA reads as TGTGCCAGCAGCCGGGAGGCAGGGGCCTACGAGCAGTACGTC. It is translated as CASSREAGAYEQYV.

This rearrangement joins TRBV5-5 to TRBJ2-6, with D possibly matching TRBD1 (6 bases). Trimming shortened V by 0 bases and J by 2 bases, and 12 bases separated the two germline ends. CDR1 is SGHKS and CDR2 is YYEKEE in the germline V gene (reference sequence). This CDR3 is 17 amino acids long. CDR3 residues: CASSLEFRGPGANVLTF. DNA of the CDR3: TGTGCCAGCAGCTTGGAGTTCAGGGGTCCTGGGGCCAACGTCCTGACTTTC.

The rearrangement uses TRBV9 and TRBJ2-7; the match to TRBD2 covers 12 bases. CDR3 length: 15 residues. Germline CDR1 and CDR2: SGDLS and YYNGEE. V gave up 2 bases and J gave up 7 bases; unmatched junction bases: 7. The CDR3 protein is CASSVWLAGGHEQYV. The CDR3 nucleotides read TGTGCCAGCAGCGTTTGGCTAGCGGGGGGGCATGAGCAGTACGTC.

The chain couples TRBV19 to TRBJ2-7, with D tentatively TRBD2 (5 bases). Trimming took off 5 bases at V and 5 bases at J, with 10 bases between the two ends. Germline lookup yields CDR1 LNHDA and CDR2 SQIVND (reference sequence). CDR3 length: 12 amino acids. The DNA for the CDR3 is TGTGCCAGTAGTGACTGGGGAGACGAGCAGTACTTC. Amino acids: CASSDWGDEQYF.

This clone occurred once. The gene calls are TRBV19 and TRBJ1-5; maybe TRBD1 (5 bases). Trimming removed 3 bases at V and 9 bases at J, with 9 bases between. The CDR3 has 12 residues. Germline loops: CDR1 LNHDA, CDR2 SQIVND (reference sequence). The CDR3 DNA sequence: TGTGCCAGTAGTATCGGACAACTGCCCCAGCATTTT. The encoded protein is CASSIGQLPQHF.